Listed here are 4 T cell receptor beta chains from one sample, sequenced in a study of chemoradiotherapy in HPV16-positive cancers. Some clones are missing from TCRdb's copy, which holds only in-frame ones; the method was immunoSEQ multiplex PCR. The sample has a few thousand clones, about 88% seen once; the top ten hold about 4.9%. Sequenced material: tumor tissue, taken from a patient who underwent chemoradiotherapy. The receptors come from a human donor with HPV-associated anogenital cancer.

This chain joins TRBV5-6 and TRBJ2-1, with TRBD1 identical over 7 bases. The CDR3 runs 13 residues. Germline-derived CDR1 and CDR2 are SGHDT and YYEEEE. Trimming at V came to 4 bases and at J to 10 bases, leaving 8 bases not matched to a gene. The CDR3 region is CASSAQGLIEQFF. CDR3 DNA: TGTGCCAGCAGCGCACAGGGGTTGATCGAGCAGTTCTTC.

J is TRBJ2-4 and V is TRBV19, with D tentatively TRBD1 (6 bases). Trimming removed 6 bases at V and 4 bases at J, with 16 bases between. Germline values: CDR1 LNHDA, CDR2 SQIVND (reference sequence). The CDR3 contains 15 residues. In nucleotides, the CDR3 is TGTGCCAGTAGCTCCCAGGGGACACTGAAAAACATTCAGTACTTC. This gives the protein CASSSQGTLKNIQYF.

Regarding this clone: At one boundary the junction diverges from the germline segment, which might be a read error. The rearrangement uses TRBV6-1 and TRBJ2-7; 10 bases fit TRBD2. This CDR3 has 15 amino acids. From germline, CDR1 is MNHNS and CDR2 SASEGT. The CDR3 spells CASSELTSGSSEQYF. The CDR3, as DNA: TGTGCCAGCAGTGAATTGACTAGCGGGTCCTCCGAGCAGTACTTC.

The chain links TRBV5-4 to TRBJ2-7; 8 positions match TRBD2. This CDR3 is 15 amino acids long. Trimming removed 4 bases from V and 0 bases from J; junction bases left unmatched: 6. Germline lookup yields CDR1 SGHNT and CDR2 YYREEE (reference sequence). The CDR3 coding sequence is TGTGCCAGCAGCCGAGTAGCGGGGCTCTCCTACGAGCAGTACTTC. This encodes CASSRVAGLSYEQYF.